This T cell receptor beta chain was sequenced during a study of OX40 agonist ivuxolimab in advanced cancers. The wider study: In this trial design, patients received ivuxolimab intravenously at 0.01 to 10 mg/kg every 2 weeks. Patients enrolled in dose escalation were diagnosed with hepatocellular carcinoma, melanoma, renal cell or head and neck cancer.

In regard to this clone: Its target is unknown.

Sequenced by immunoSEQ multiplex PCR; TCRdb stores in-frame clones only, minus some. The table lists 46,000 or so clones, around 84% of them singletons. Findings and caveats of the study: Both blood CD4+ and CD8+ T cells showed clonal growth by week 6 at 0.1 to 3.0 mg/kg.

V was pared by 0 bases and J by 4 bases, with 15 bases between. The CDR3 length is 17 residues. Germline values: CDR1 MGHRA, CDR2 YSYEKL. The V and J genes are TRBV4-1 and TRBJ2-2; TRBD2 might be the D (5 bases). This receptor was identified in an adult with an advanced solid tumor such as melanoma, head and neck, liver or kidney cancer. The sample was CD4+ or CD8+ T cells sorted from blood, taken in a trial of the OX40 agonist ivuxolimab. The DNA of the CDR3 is TGCGCCAGCAGCCAAGAAGCAGCGACGAGCGGCACCGGGGAGCTGTTTTTT. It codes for CASSQEAATSGTGELFF.